Included here is one T cell receptor beta chain sequence, with context. The sample comes from a study of T cell changes during pregnancy in multiple sclerosis. J was trimmed by 7 bases and V by 5 bases; bases with no gene match: 5. Germline V lookup: CDR1 SQVTM, CDR2 ANQGSEA. The length of the CDR3 is 12 residues. Using immunoSEQ multiplex PCR, the repertoire was profiled, and TCRdb retains in-frame clones only, with some absent. Of 78,000 or so clones in the sample, over 80% were seen once. The chain has TRBV29-1 and TRBJ2-1; 7 nucleotides match TRBD1. This clonotype was obtained from a female donor with multiple sclerosis, enrolled in a pregnancy study. The input for sequencing was CD4+ T cells from peripheral blood mononuclear cells, taken before pregnancy. Here the CDR3 reads CSVRQGRNEQFF. As DNA, the CDR3 is TGCAGCGTTAGACAGGGAAGGAATGAGCAGTTCTTC.